Listed below are T cell receptor beta chains from one sample, sequenced in a study of cytomegalovirus exposure and HLA in healthy donors. The protocol was immunoSEQ multiplex PCR, while the TCRdb copy is restricted to in-frame clones and leaves out a portion. The table has some 160,000 clones, less than 90% seen once; the top ten hold 2% to 2.5%. Sequenced input: PBMCs. The receptor source for this set is a boy younger than 10 in good health and CMV-seronegative. Both conserved end residues are part of each CDR3. Each record gives: V gene, D gene, J gene, CDR3 protein. The D gene is left open where the match is weak.

TRBV5-1	TRBD2	TRBJ2-2	CASSLALAGGPTGTGELFF
TRBV10-3	TRBD1	TRBJ1-3	CAISDRGQGGNTIYF
TRBV11-2	TRBD2	TRBJ2-1	CASSSASGGASNEQFF
TRBV20-1	-	TRBJ2-7	CSASLLDEQYF
TRBV5-1	-	TRBJ2-2	CASSLGGRDELFF
TRBV19	TRBD1	TRBJ1-5	CASSFRRQGGSNQPQHF
TRBV27	-	TRBJ1-5	CASSSWGGPRQPQHF
TRBV10-3	-	TRBJ2-2	CAISEFSGPANTGELFF
TRBV7-9	-	TRBJ1-2	CASSLSGDYGYTF
TRBV6-5	TRBD1	TRBJ1-4	CASSYRGPREKLFF
TRBV9	TRBD2	TRBJ2-3	CASSVGFSGRTADTQYF
TRBV18	TRBD1	TRBJ1-4	CASSYNRGPSEEGKLFF
TRBV6-1	TRBD1	TRBJ2-1	CASRHGTEDEVEQFF
TRBV6-1	-	TRBJ2-2	CASSRYGSPTGELFF
TRBV7-2	-	TRBJ1-1	CASSLDRGGTFF
TRBV5-1	-	TRBJ2-5	CASSLRYPPVETQYF
TRBV7-7	TRBD1	TRBJ2-5	CASSASGTGAGTQYF
TRBV28	-	TRBJ1-2	CASSSRGVRGGGYTF
TRBV19	-	TRBJ2-7	CASSRAGPAGQYF
TRBV11-3	-	TRBJ1-2	CASSLDLPQGTYGYTF
TRBV9	TRBD2	TRBJ2-7	CASSGGLVAYEQYF
TRBV28	-	TRBJ1-2	CASSSPGQEYGYTF
TRBV2	-	TRBJ1-5	CASSVWTGNQPQHF
TRBV19	TRBD1	-	CASSIGQGAYEQYF
TRBV5-1	-	TRBJ1-2	CASSLGGGYGYTF
TRBV5-5	-	TRBJ1-1	CASSTYLGRTGMNTEAFF